This TCR beta chain was retrieved from a study of molecular identifiers for immune sequencing clone quantification. From the PCR reads, TCRdb called clonotypes with MiXCR, one entry per CDR3 protein. The repertoire includes about 500,000 distinct CDR3 sequences, 20% to 25% of them detected once, and 0.7% to 0.95% sits in the top ten. The J segment lost 5 bases and the V segment lost 6 bases, leaving 11 bases of the junction unmatched. The V gene's germline CDR1 is LNHDA and CDR2 SQIVND (reference sequence). The CDR3 runs to 15 residues. This chain links TRBV19 with TRBJ2-7; TRBD1 matches at 9 bases. The receptor was isolated from a human donor in good health. Some libraries in this study had Jurkat cell RNA spiked in. Sequencing used naive CD8+ T cells from blood, with Jurkat cell RNA spiked in. Indicated subset: FACS-sorted CD8+CD4-CCR7+CD45RA+ naive T cells. The CDR3 DNA reads as TGTGCCAGTAGGGGAGAGGGACAGGGTGAAGACGAGCAGTACTTC. Its translation is CASRGEGQGEDEQYF. The full variable domain, with the rest looked up from reference TRBV19 and TRBJ2-7, is DGGITQSPKYLFRKEGQNVTLSCEQNLNHDAMYWYRQDPGQGLRLIYYSQIVNDFQKGDIAEGYSVSREKKESFPLTVTSAQKNPTAFYLCASRGEGQGEDEQYFGPGTRLTVT.